This TCR beta chain was observed in a study of control samples from healthy donors and cancer patients. The CDR3 sequence is 15 residues long. V was clipped by 4 bases and J by 4 bases; unmatched bases: 7. CDR1 LGHDT and CDR2 YNNKEL come from the germline V gene (reference sequence). The repertoire was sequenced with immunoSEQ multiplex PCR; TCRdb's copy has only in-frame clones and lacks some. In the table there are 140,000 or so clones, roughly 90% of which are singletons. The chain combines TRBV3-1 (or the pseudogene TRBV3-2) with TRBJ1-3; 7 nucleotides agree with TRBD1. This receptor was identified in a man younger than 40 in good health. The sample consisted of blood. The CDR3 protein is CASSRKGAGGNTIYF. CDR3 in DNA: TGTGCCAGCAGCCGCAAGGGGGCAGGAGGAAACACCATATATTTT.